This paragraph reports one TCR beta chain. Its antigen is not identified. TCRdb reanalyzed the 5' RACE reads, giving one entry per CDR3 protein sequence and no DNA. Across roughly 300,000 distinct CDR3 sequences, the top ten clones capture 4% to 5% of the sample. The data stem from a study of T cells expressing NK-cell markers. About the research overall: It was sorted CD3+CD56+NKG2C+, CD3+CD56+NKG2C- and CD3+CD56-NKG2C+ T cells that supplied the TCR beta repertoires. HCMV seropositivity characterized most of the eight sequenced donors, and seronegativity one.

Study results and limitations: These same clonotypes (in several donors) also led the CD3+CD56-NKG2C+ fraction. Over 5 donors carried dominant NKG2C+ clonotypes that made up roughly 1.0-7.0% of their CD8+ T cells.

Germline V gene data show CDR1 as SGHDT and CDR2 as YYEEEE. This CDR3 region has 17 residues. The sample consisted of blood T cells: a sorted CD56 or NKG2C T cell subset, CD4+ or CD8+ T cells, or bulk PBMC T cells (not recorded which). This sequence originates from a woman between 18 and 75 years old in good health. The chain recombines TRBV5-6 with TRBJ2-1; TCRdb proposes TRBD2, but this gene call is untestable without DNA. This CDR3 is CASSSGLAGGPRNEQFF. Full variable domain (rest looked up from reference TRBV5-6 and TRBJ2-1): DAGVTQSPTHLIKTRGQQVTLRCSPKSGHDTVSWYQQALGQGPQFIFQYYEEEERQRGNFPDRFSGHQFPNYSSELNVNALLLGDSALYLCASSSGLAGGPRNEQFFGPGTRLTVL.